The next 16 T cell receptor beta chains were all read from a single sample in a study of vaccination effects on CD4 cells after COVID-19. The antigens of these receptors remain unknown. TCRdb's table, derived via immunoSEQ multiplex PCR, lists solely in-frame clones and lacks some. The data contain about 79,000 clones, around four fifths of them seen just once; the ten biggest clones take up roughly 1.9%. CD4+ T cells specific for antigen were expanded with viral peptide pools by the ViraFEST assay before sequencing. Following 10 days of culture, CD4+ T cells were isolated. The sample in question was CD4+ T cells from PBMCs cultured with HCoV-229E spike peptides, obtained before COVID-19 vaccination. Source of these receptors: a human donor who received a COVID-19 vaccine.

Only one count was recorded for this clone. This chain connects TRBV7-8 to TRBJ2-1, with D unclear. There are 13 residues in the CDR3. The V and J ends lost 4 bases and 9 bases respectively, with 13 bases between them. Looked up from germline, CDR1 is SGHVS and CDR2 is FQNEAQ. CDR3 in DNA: TGTGCCAGCAGCTCCCAAGTGAGGAGTGAGCAGTTCTTC. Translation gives CASSSQVRSEQFF.

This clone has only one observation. CDR3 amino acids: CASSSSSTDTQYF. For the CDR3, the DNA is TGCGCCAGCAGCTCCTCTAGCACAGATACGCAGTATTTT. This chain joins TRBV5-1 and TRBJ2-3; D ambiguous. This CDR3 comprises 13 residues. The V gene's germline CDR1 is SGHRS and CDR2 YFSETQ. V was trimmed by 3 bases and J by 0 bases, leaving 5 bases between them. Full variable domain (rest looked up from reference TRBV5-1 and TRBJ2-3): KAGVTQTPRYLIKTRGQQVTLSCSPISGHRSVSWYQQTPGQGLQFLFEYFSETQRNKGNFPGRFSGRQFSNSRSEMNVSTLELGDSALYLCASSSSSTDTQYFGPGTRLTVL.

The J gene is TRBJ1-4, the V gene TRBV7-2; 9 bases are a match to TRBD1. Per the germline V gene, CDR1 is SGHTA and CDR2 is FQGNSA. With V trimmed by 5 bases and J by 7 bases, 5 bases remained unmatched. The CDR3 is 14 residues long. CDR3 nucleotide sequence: TGTGCCAGCAGCCCCGACAGGGGGTTTGAAAAACTGTTTTTT. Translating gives CASSPDRGFEKLFF.

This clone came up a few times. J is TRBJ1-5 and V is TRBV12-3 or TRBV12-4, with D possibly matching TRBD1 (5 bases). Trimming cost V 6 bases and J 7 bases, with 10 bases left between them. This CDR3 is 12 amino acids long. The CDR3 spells CASRTQGQPQHF. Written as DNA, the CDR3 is TGTGCCAGCAGAACTCAGGGACAGCCCCAGCATTTT.

CDR3 sequence reads: CASSNHGTARSSYNEQFF. The CDR3 DNA reads as TGCGCCAGCAGCAATCACGGGACAGCTAGGAGCTCCTACAATGAGCAGTTCTTC. The chain combines TRBV5-1 with TRBJ2-1; TRBD1 matches at 7 bases. V was pared by 4 bases and J by 0 bases, with 13 bases of the junction left unmatched. In germline, CDR1 is SGHRS, CDR2 YFSETQ. This CDR3 spans 18 amino acids.

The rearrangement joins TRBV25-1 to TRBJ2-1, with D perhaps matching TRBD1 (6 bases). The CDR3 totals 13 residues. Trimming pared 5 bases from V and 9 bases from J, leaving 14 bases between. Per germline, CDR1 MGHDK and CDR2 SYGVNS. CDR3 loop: CASSRQVGGEQFF. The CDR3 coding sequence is TGTGCCAGCAGTCGACAGGTAGGGGGTGAGCAGTTCTTC.

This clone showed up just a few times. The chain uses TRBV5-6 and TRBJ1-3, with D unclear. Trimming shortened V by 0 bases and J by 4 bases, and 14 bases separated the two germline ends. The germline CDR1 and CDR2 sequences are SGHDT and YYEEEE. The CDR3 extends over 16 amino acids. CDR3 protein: CASSLVRPSLGNTIYF. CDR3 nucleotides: TGTGCCAGCAGCTTGGTTCGCCCTTCACTCGGAAACACCATATATTTT.

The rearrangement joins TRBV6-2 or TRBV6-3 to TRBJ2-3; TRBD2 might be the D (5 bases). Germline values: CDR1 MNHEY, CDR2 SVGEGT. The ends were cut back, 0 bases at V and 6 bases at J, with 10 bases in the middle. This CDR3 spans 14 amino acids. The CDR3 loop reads CASSYSRGQDTQYF. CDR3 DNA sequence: TGTGCCAGCAGTTACTCGAGAGGGCAGGATACGCAGTATTTT.

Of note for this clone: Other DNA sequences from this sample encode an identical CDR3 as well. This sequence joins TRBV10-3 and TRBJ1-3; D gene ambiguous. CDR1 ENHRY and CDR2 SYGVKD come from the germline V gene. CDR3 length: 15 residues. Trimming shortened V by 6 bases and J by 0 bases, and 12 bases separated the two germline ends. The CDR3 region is CAISESGDSGNTIYF. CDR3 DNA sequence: TGTGCCATCAGCGAGAGTGGGGACTCTGGAAACACCATATATTTT.

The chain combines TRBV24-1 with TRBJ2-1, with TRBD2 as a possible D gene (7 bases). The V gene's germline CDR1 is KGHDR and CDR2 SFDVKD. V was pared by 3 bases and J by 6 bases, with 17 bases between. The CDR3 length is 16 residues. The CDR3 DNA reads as TGTGCCACCAGTGATGCGAGGGGGGGCCCGCTCAATGAGCAGTTCTTC. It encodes CATSDARGGPLNEQFF.

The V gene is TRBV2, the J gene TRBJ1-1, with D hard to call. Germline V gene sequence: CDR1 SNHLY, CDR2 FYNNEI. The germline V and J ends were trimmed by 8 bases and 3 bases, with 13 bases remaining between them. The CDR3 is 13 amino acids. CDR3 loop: CASSGWRDTEAFF. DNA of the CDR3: TGTGCCAGCTCCGGTTGGCGGGACACTGAAGCTTTCTTT.

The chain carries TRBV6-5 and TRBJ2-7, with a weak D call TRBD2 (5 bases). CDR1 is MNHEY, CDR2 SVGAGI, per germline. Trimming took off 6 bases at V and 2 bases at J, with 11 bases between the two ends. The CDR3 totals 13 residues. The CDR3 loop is CASRMDLAYEQYV. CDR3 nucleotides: TGTGCCAGCAGGATGGACTTGGCCTACGAGCAGTACGTC.

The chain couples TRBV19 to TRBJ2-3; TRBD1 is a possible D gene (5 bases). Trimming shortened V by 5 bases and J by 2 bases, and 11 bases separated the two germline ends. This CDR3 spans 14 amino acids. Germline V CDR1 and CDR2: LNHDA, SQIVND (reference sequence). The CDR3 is CASSLRQPTDTQYF. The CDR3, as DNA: TGTGCCAGTAGTCTACGACAGCCCACAGATACGCAGTATTTT.

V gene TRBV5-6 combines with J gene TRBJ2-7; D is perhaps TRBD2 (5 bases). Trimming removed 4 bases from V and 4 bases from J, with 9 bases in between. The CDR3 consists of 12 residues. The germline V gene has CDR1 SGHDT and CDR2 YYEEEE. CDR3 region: CASSLTGYEQYV. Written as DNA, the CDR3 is TGTGCCAGCAGCCTAACGGGGTACGAGCAGTACGTC.

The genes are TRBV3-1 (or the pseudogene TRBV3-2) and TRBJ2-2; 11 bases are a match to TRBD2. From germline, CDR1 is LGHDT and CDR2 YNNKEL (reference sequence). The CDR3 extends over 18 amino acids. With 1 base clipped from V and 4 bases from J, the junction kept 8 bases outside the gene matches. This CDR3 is CASSQARSGGAITGELFF. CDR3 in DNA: TGTGCCAGCAGCCAAGCGCGTAGCGGGGGGGCAATCACCGGGGAGCTGTTTTTT.

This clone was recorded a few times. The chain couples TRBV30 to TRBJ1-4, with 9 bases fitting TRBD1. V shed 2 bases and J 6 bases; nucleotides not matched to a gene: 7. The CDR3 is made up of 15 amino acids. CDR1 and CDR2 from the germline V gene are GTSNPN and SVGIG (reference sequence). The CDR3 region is CAWSLHRGRDEKLFF. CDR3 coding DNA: TGTGCCTGGAGTTTACACAGGGGGCGAGATGAAAAACTGTTTTTT.